A single sample gave rise to the 27 T cell receptor beta chains below, sequenced in a study of T cells in Graves' hyperthyroidism and ophthalmopathy. What was amplified from RNA transcripts were TCR beta CDR3 regions. HTBI primers were employed in a first-round RT-PCR of the TCR CDR3. TCRdb reanalysed the multiplex PCR reads using MiXCR and keeps one entry per CDR3 protein. Of roughly 130,000 distinct CDR3 sequences in the sample, around 21% are singletons; the top ten hold more than 60%. Material for sequencing was blood. The receptor source for this set is a woman between 45 and 65 years old with Graves' hyperthyroidism that later progressed to Graves' ophthalmopathy.

The chain couples TRBV5-1 to TRBJ2-3; D is perhaps TRBD2 (5 bases). Germline assignment: CDR1 SGHRS and CDR2 YFSETQ. Trimming left V 4 bases short and J 3 bases short, with 9 bases between. The CDR3 is 13 residues long. The CDR3 protein is CASSPEGTDTQYF. The CDR3 coding sequence is TGCGCCAGCAGCCCCGAGGGAACAGATACGCAGTATTTT.

This clonotype was seen more than once but under ten times. The gene calls are TRBV7-6 and TRBJ2-2; TRBD2 aligns across 11 bases. Trimming at V came to 5 bases and at J to 6 bases, leaving 5 bases not matched to a gene. The CDR3 has 15 amino acids. The germline V gene has CDR1 SGHVS and CDR2 FNYEAQ. The CDR3 coding sequence is TGTGCCAGCAGCCAGACTAGCGGGATCTCCGGGGAGCTGTTTTTT. It specifies CASSQTSGISGELFF.

This clonotype came up many times. This chain uses TRBV11-2 with TRBJ1-4; the D gene is possibly TRBD1 (5 bases). Germline lookup yields CDR1 SGHAT and CDR2 FQNNGV. V was pared by 1 base and J by 8 bases, with 14 bases between. The CDR3 sequence is 15 residues long. The CDR3 reads CASSLVSRVGEKLFF. Here the CDR3 DNA reads TGTGCCAGCAGCTTAGTATCCAGGGTTGGCGAAAAACTGTTTTTT.

In the case of this clonotype: An end of the junction does not agree with germline; a read error may underlie this. The chain couples TRBV19 to TRBJ2-7, with 9 bases fitting TRBD1. Germline CDR1 LNHDA, CDR2 SQIVND (reference sequence). There are 16 residues in the CDR3. CDR3 region: CATSGTGFTGYGEQYF. The CDR3 DNA follows: TGTGCCACTAGTGGGACAGGGTTTACGGGGTACGGCGAGCAGTACTTC.

This chain uses TRBV6-2 or TRBV6-3 with TRBJ2-2; 9 bases map to TRBD2. CDR1 MNHEY and CDR2 SVGEGT come from the germline V gene. The length of the CDR3 is 15 residues. Trimming took 6 bases from V and 6 from J; bases not matched to a gene: 8. In DNA, the CDR3 is TGTGCCAGCAGACCTAGCGGGACGGGTTCCGGGGAGCTGTTTTTT. Translation gives CASRPSGTGSGELFF.

The V gene is TRBV7-2, the J gene TRBJ2-5, with 10 bases that match TRBD2. The J segment lost 3 bases and the V segment lost 5 bases, leaving 6 bases of the junction unmatched. The CDR3 covers 15 residues. Germline V gives CDR1 SGHTA, CDR2 FQGNSA. CDR3 protein: CASSPTSGPKETQYF. DNA of the CDR3: TGTGCCAGCAGCCCGACTAGCGGGCCCAAAGAGACCCAGTACTTC.

This clonotype was seen many times. The V and J genes are TRBV20-1 and TRBJ2-3; TRBD2 matches at 11 bases. This CDR3 spans 15 amino acids. Trimming cost V 7 bases and J 1 base; bases outside gene matches: 7. In germline, CDR1 is DFQATT, CDR2 SNEGSKA (reference sequence). CDR3 sequence (DNA): TGCAGTGTACTAGCGGGGGAGATGGGCACAGATACGCAGTATTTT. It yields the protein CSVLAGEMGTDTQYF.

This clonotype was seen a few times. The chain couples TRBV3-1 to TRBJ1-1, with a tentative D call TRBD1 (5 bases). V shed 9 bases and J shed 4 bases, with 15 bases lying between them. CDR3 length: 13 amino acids. Germline-derived CDR1 and CDR2 are LGHDT and YNNKEL (reference sequence). CDR3 protein: CASRRGGGTEAFF. CDR3 DNA sequence: TGTGCCAGTCGGCGGGGGGGGGGCACTGAAGCTTTCTTT.

This clonotype was seen at least ten times. CDR3 DNA: TGTGCCAGCAGCCAAGACGCACAGGGGGCGTTTGAGCAGTTCTTC. This sequence encodes CASSQDAQGAFEQFF. The chain couples TRBV3-1 to TRBJ2-1; TRBD1 matches 9 bases. Germline CDR1 is LGHDT and CDR2 is YNNKEL (reference sequence). V dropped 0 bases and J dropped 9; count of bases not matched to a gene: 6. CDR3 length equals 15 residues.

This clonotype occurred many times. This chain joins TRBV7-8 and TRBJ2-2; 9 bases align to TRBD2. The V segment lost 5 bases and the J segment 4 bases; nucleotides outside the gene matches: 8. The germline gives CDR1 SGHVS, CDR2 FQNEAQ. CDR3 length: 16 residues. Written as DNA, the CDR3 is TGTGCCAGCAGCATAAGACTAGCGGATACCACCGGGGAGCTGTTTTTT. Translation gives CASSIRLADTTGELFF. Variable domain in full (rest from reference TRBV7-8 and TRBJ2-2): GAGVSQSPRYKVAKRGQDVALRCDPISGHVSLFWYQQALGQGPEFLTYFQNEAQLDKSGLPSDRFFAERPEGSVSTLKIQRTQQEDSAVYLCASSIRLADTTGELFFGEGSRLTVL.

This clonotype was seen at least ten times. The chain joins TRBV24-1 to TRBJ2-2; 10 bases line up with TRBD1. V lost 6 bases to trimming and J lost 1 base; unmatched junction nucleotides: 7. The germline CDR1 and CDR2 sequences are KGHDR and SFDVKD. The CDR3 is 17 residues long. The CDR3 region is CATSLAGTGVNTGELFF. The CDR3 region has the DNA TGTGCCACCAGTCTCGCCGGGACAGGGGTGAACACCGGGGAGCTGTTTTTT.

In this sample, this clonotype turned up a few times. The V and J genes are TRBV9 and TRBJ2-1, with TRBD2 identical over 8 bases. CDR1 and CDR2 (germline): SGDLS, YYNGEE. The ends lost 3 bases at V and 6 bases at J; junction bases unmatched: 11. CDR3 length: 16 residues. The CDR3, as DNA: TGTGCCAGCAGCGAGGGCAGTCGCGGGAGGATCAATGAGCAGTTCTTC. Translated, it gives CASSEGSRGRINEQFF.

J is TRBJ2-2 and V is TRBV20-1; TRBD2 matches 7 bases. Losses at the gene ends were 4 bases for V and 0 bases for J; bases not matched to a gene: 5. This CDR3 has 15 amino acids. In germline, CDR1 is DFQATT, CDR2 SNEGSKA (reference sequence). The CDR3 region has the DNA TGCAGTGCTACGGGGGGTGCCACGAACACCGGGGAGCTGTTTTTT. Amino acids: CSATGGATNTGELFF.

This clonotype was recorded at least ten times. The genes are TRBV6-1 and TRBJ2-1; 9 bases agree with TRBD1. CDR1 and CDR2 (germline): MNHNS, SASEGT. After removal of 5 bases from V and 3 bases from J, the junction contained 5 bases not matched to a gene. This CDR3 has 15 amino acids. The CDR3 protein is CASSRTGGRYNEQFF. DNA for the CDR3: TGTGCCAGCAGTAGAACAGGGGGCCGCTACAATGAGCAGTTCTTC.

The gene calls are TRBV5-1 and TRBJ2-5; 10 positions agree with TRBD1. V gave up 2 bases and J gave up 6 bases; unmatched junction bases: 7. The CDR3 sequence is 15 residues long. Per the germline V gene, CDR1 is SGHRS and CDR2 is YFSETQ. CDR3 sequence reads: CASSFRTGQGQTQYF. CDR3 sequence (DNA): TGCGCCAGCAGCTTCCGAACGGGACAGGGGCAGACCCAGTACTTC.

In its sample, this clonotype was seen many times. V is TRBV3-1 and J is TRBJ1-6, with 9 nucleotides matching TRBD1. The germline V gene has CDR1 LGHDT and CDR2 YNNKEL (reference sequence). This CDR3 region has 15 residues. Trimming removed 5 bases from V and 7 bases from J; junction bases left unmatched: 6. CDR3 in DNA: TGTGCCAGCAGCGAACGGGACAGGGAAAATTCACCCCTCCACTTT. It encodes CASSERDRENSPLHF.

This clonotype was counted at least ten times. The J gene is TRBJ2-5, the V gene TRBV2; TRBD2 might be the D (5 bases). The CDR3 sequence is 13 residues long. Germline V gene lookup returns CDR1 SNHLY and CDR2 FYNNEI. Trimming shortened V by 7 bases and J by 3 bases, and 12 bases separated the two germline ends. CDR3 loop: CASTLDGKETQYF. DNA for the CDR3: TGTGCCAGCACGTTGGACGGGAAAGAGACCCAGTACTTC.

This clonotype was counted many times. Germline and junction disagree at one end, which may indicate a read error. The chain joins TRBV5-1 to TRBJ2-7; 7 bases match TRBD2. This CDR3 has 14 amino acids. Germline CDR1 is SGHRS and CDR2 is YFSETQ. Here the CDR3 DNA reads TGCGCCAACAGCTTTGTAGCGGGCCCCTACGAGCAGTACTTC. It specifies CANSFVAGPYEQYF.

This clonotype was found a few times. V is TRBV10-2 and J is TRBJ2-7, with 8 bases identical to TRBD1. This CDR3 is 14 amino acids long. CDR1 is WSHSY and CDR2 is SAAADI in the germline V gene. V gave up 6 bases and J gave up 2 bases; unmatched junction bases: 6. The CDR3 DNA sequence: TGCGCCAGCAGAGGACAGGGACGAACCTACGAGCAGTACTTC. Translation gives CASRGQGRTYEQYF.

The chain carries TRBV6-2 or TRBV6-3 and TRBJ1-4, with D unclear. This CDR3 is built from 16 residues. The V end was cut by 4 bases, the J end by 4 bases, with 16 bases between. CDR1 and CDR2 (germline): MNHEY, SVGEGT. The CDR3 bases are TGTGCCAGCAGTTCCAAGGCGGAAAACAATAATGAAAAACTGTTTTTT. This translates into CASSSKAENNNEKLFF.

The chain links TRBV19 to TRBJ1-2; D remains ambiguous. This CDR3 has 12 amino acids. In germline, CDR1 is LNHDA, CDR2 SQIVND (reference sequence). V shed 7 bases and J shed 3 bases, with 9 bases lying between them. CDR3 sequence: CASTEGYYGYTF. The CDR3 DNA is TGTGCCAGTACGGAGGGCTACTATGGCTACACCTTC.

The chain combines TRBV2 with TRBJ1-1, with a weak D call TRBD1 (5 bases). The V gene's germline CDR1 is SNHLY and CDR2 FYNNEI. Between the trimmed V and J ends, which lost 7 bases and 7 bases, there was a span of 19 bases. The CDR3 runs 14 residues. CDR3 in amino acids: CASTERGVRGEAFF. For the CDR3, the DNA is TGTGCCAGCACCGAACGGGGAGTAAGGGGTGAAGCTTTCTTT.

This clonotype was recorded many times. The V call is TRBV28, the J call TRBJ2-1; weak D call: TRBD2 (6 bases). The CDR3 is 15 amino acids. Germline V lookup: CDR1 MDHEN, CDR2 SYDVKM. V lost 6 bases and J lost 8, with 20 bases in between. CDR3 loop: CASRSPSGRRHEQFF. As DNA, the CDR3 is TGTGCCAGCAGGTCACCCAGTGGGAGGCGTCATGAGCAGTTCTTC.

This clonotype was counted many times. The genes are TRBV14 and TRBJ1-1; 7 bases align to TRBD1. This CDR3 region has 16 residues. The trim removed 3 bases at V and 5 bases at J, leaving 12 bases unmatched. Germline V CDR1 and CDR2: SGHDN, FVKESK. CDR3 region: CASSHRTGTQGTEAFF. The CDR3 DNA is TGTGCCAGCAGCCACCGGACAGGAACCCAGGGGACTGAAGCTTTCTTT.

This clonotype was detected only a few times. The gene calls are TRBV19 and TRBJ1-5, with 11 bases fitting TRBD1. The CDR3 is made up of 15 amino acids. J was trimmed by 4 bases and V by 6 bases; bases with no gene match: 5. Germline-derived CDR1 and CDR2 are LNHDA and SQIVND (reference sequence). The CDR3: CASRGQGANNQPQHF. The CDR3 nucleotides read TGTGCCAGTAGAGGACAGGGGGCTAATAATCAGCCCCAGCATTTT.

Notes on this clonotype: The junction and the germline gene differ at one end; a read error may be behind it. The chain carries TRBV3-1 and TRBJ1-6; no clear D gene. Germline CDR1 reads LGHDT; CDR2 reads YNNKEL (reference sequence). The CDR3 has 15 residues. CDR3 amino acids: CASSPTGSDNSPLHF. The DNA of the CDR3 is TGCGCCAGCAGCCCAACCGGCAGTGATAATTCACCCCTCCACTTT.

This clonotype was counted between two and nine times. V and J are TRBV19 and TRBJ1-1; possibly TRBD1 for D (6 bases). This CDR3 is 14 amino acids long. CDR1 is LNHDA and CDR2 is SQIVND in the germline V gene (reference sequence). Trimming stripped 6 bases from V and 4 bases from J, with 15 bases between. CDR3 protein: CASSGSGGVTEAFF. In DNA form, the CDR3 reads TGTGCCAGTAGCGGGTCCGGGGGCGTCACTGAAGCTTTCTTT.